This T cell receptor beta chain was observed in a study of blood T cell repertoires in COVID-19. Study at large: Whether acute or convalescent, the COVID-19 samples came from the United States, Italy and Spain. T cells, B-cell-depleted T cells, or PBMCs provided the cDNA or gDNA that served as material.

The authors' processing: Amplification of reference gene primers provided the estimated nucleated cell counts. Profiling relied on immunoSEQ multiplex PCR, and the TCRdb table lists in-frame clones only, not all of them. That table supplies the V and J calls and clone size; D and trimming were determined from the DNA. This table holds more than 10,000 clones, around 74% found once. In this sample, this clone turned up once. The specimen was peripheral blood. The receptor was isolated from a woman of 80 years or more with acute or convalescent COVID-19.

This CDR3 reads CASSIAGTGPRDQETQYF. The CDR3 DNA is TGTGCCAGCAGCATAGCTGGGACAGGCCCCCGGGACCAAGAGACCCAGTACTTC. This chain links TRBV11-2 with TRBJ2-5; 8 bases are a match to TRBD1. The CDR3 is made up of 18 amino acids. With V trimmed by 5 bases and J by 0 bases, 14 bases remained unmatched. Germline CDR1 SGHAT, CDR2 FQNNGV.